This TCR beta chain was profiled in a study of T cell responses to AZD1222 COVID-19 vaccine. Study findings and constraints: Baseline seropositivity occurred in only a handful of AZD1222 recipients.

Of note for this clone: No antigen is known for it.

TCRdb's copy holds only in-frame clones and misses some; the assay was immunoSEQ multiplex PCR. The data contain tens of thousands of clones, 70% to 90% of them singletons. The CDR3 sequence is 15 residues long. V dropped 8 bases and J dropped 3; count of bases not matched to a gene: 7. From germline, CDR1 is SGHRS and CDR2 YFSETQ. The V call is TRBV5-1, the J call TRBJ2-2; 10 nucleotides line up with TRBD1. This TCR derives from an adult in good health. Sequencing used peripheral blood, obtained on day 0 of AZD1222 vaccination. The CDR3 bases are TGCGCCAGTAGGCTTGGACAGGGGGACACCGGGGAGCTGTTTTTT. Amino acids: CASRLGQGDTGELFF.